One and the same sample provided the 32 T cell receptor beta chains below, sequenced in a study of blood T cell repertoires in COVID-19. This table comes from immunoSEQ multiplex PCR, and its TCRdb copy is limited to in-frame clones, with some not included. This table has about 280,000 clones, 70% to 90% appearing once. Sequencing input: peripheral blood. Every receptor here comes from a man aged 50-60 years with active or convalescent COVID-19.

The chain employs TRBV7-8 and TRBJ2-3, with a weak D call TRBD1 (6 bases). The CDR3 runs 14 residues. The germline V gene encodes CDR1 SGHVS and CDR2 FQNEAQ. V dropped 5 bases and J dropped 0 bases, with 9 bases sitting between them. CDR3: CASSHRVSTDTQYF. In DNA form, the CDR3 reads TGTGCCAGCAGCCACAGGGTTAGCACAGATACGCAGTATTTT. The whole variable domain, remainder taken from reference TRBV7-8 and TRBJ2-3, is GAGVSQSPRYKVAKRGQDVALRCDPISGHVSLFWYQQALGQGPEFLTYFQNEAQLDKSGLPSDRFFAERPEGSVSTLKIQRTQQEDSAVYLCASSHRVSTDTQYFGPGTRLTVL.

DNA of the CDR3: TGTGCCAGTAAAGAGGGTAACTATGGCTACACCTTC. It is translated as CASKEGNYGYTF. The chain joins TRBV19 to TRBJ1-2; no clear D. Germline values: CDR1 LNHDA, CDR2 SQIVND (reference sequence). Trimming took 7 bases from V and 1 from J, leaving 7 bases between them. The CDR3 totals 12 residues.

The V and J genes are TRBV11-2 and TRBJ2-2, with 11 nucleotides matching TRBD1. The V gene end was trimmed by 6 bases and the J gene end by 4 bases; junction bases not matched to a gene: 7. This CDR3 has 16 amino acids. Per the germline V gene, CDR1 is SGHAT and CDR2 is FQNNGV. CDR3 residues: CASRRTGTGGTGELFF. CDR3 bases: TGTGCCAGCAGGCGGACCGGGACAGGGGGCACCGGGGAGCTGTTTTTT.

The CDR3 region is CASSPTWHEQYF. The CDR3 nucleotides read TGTGCCAGCAGTCCCACATGGCACGAGCAGTACTTC. The chain employs TRBV28 and TRBJ2-7; no clear D gene. Trimming pared 5 bases from V and 5 bases from J, leaving 10 bases between. This CDR3 is 12 amino acids long. Per germline, CDR1 MDHEN and CDR2 SYDVKM.

The chain links TRBV10-3 to TRBJ2-2; TRBD2 agrees at 11 bases. With 3 bases clipped from V and 4 bases from J, the junction kept 4 bases outside the gene matches. CDR1 and CDR2 (germline): ENHRY, SYGVKD. The CDR3 is 16 amino acids. The CDR3 DNA is TGTGCCATCAGTGAACGACTAGCGGGACTCACCGGGGAGCTGTTTTTT. The encoded protein is CAISERLAGLTGELFF.

Comment on this clone: The sample contains more than one DNA sequence encoding this CDR3. The rearrangement joins TRBV5-1 to TRBJ1-1; a weak D match, TRBD1 (5 bases). The germline V and J ends were trimmed by 0 bases and 5 bases, with 8 bases remaining between them. Per germline, CDR1 SGHRS and CDR2 YFSETQ. This CDR3 is built from 13 residues. CDR3 in amino acids: CASSLASGTEAFF. The DNA for the CDR3 is TGCGCCAGCAGCTTGGCCTCAGGGACTGAAGCTTTCTTT.

This sequence joins TRBV28 and TRBJ2-7; 7 nucleotides line up with TRBD1. The CDR3 contains 12 residues. The ends lost 4 bases at V and 6 bases at J; junction bases unmatched: 3. Germline V gene data show CDR1 as MDHEN and CDR2 as SYDVKM. In DNA, the CDR3 is TGTGCCAGCAGTTCAACAGGGGTCGAGCAGTACTTC. Protein: CASSSTGVEQYF.

This clone was picked up one time. The chain combines TRBV7-8 with TRBJ2-4; TRBD2 might be the D (5 bases). Germline CDR1 SGHVS, CDR2 FQNEAQ. The germline V and J ends were trimmed by 4 bases and 0 bases, with 22 bases remaining between them. The CDR3 extends over 19 amino acids. CDR3 protein: CASSSPSGAEPLAKNIQYF. CDR3 bases: TGTGCCAGCAGCTCCCCGAGCGGAGCGGAACCCTTAGCCAAAAACATTCAGTACTTC.

This chain connects TRBV28 to TRBJ2-1; 13 positions agree with TRBD2. CDR3 length: 17 residues. The trim removed 2 bases at V and 5 bases at J, leaving 6 bases unmatched. The germline V gene has CDR1 MDHEN and CDR2 SYDVKM. CDR3 DNA sequence: TGTGCCAGCAGTTTAGGGACTAGCGGGGTGGGCCACAATGAGCAGTTCTTC. Amino acids: CASSLGTSGVGHNEQFF. Supplemented by reference TRBV28 and TRBJ2-1, the full variable domain reads DVKVTQSSRYLVKRTGEKVFLECVQDMDHENMFWYRQDPGLGLRLIYFSYDVKMKEKGDIPEGYSVSREKKERFSLILESASTNQTSMYLCASSLGTSGVGHNEQFFGPGTRLTVL.

The chain recombines TRBV11-3 with TRBJ1-1; D not certain. This CDR3 is 13 amino acids long. Trimming removed 2 bases from V and 4 bases from J, with 8 bases in between. Germline CDR1 and CDR2: SGHNT and YENEEA. Here the CDR3 DNA reads TGTGCCAGCAGCTTACCGGGGAGCACTGAAGCTTTCTTT. This sequence encodes CASSLPGSTEAFF.

This clone was counted a few times. J is TRBJ1-1 and V is TRBV2; possible D gene TRBD1, 6 bases. Per germline, CDR1 SNHLY and CDR2 FYNNEI. The V gene lost 7 bases and the J gene lost 5 bases, with 14 bases spanning the gap. The CDR3 has 13 amino acids. The CDR3 nucleotides are TGTGCCAGCAACCTAGGACAGACGACTGAAGCTTTCTTT. Translated, it gives CASNLGQTTEAFF.

The chain carries TRBV5-1 and TRBJ1-1; D is ambiguous. The V and J ends lost 4 bases and 8 bases respectively, with 18 bases between them. This CDR3 has 14 amino acids. Germline loops: CDR1 SGHRS, CDR2 YFSETQ. CDR3 region: CASSHMASETEAFF. CDR3 nucleotide sequence: TGCGCCAGCAGCCACATGGCTTCTGAAACCGAAGCTTTCTTT.

V and J are TRBV7-2 and TRBJ1-2; maybe TRBD1 (6 bases). The CDR3 is 14 residues long. With 7 bases removed from V and 8 bases from J, the gap between germline ends came to 20 bases. In germline, CDR1 is SGHTA, CDR2 FQGNSA. The CDR3 region is CASNLGGGHRGYTF. DNA of the CDR3: TGTGCCAGCAACCTCGGCGGGGGGCATCGGGGCTACACCTTC. The complete variable domain, with remaining parts taken from reference TRBV7-2 and TRBJ1-2, reads GAGVSQSPSNKVTEKGKDVELRCDPISGHTALYWYRQSLGQGLEFLIYFQGNSAPDKSGLPSDRFSAERTGGSVSTLTIQRTQQEDSAVYLCASNLGGGHRGYTFGSGTRLTVV.

This clone has more than one count but fewer than ten. The chain is built from TRBV6-2 or TRBV6-3 and TRBJ2-7, with D uncertain. CDR3 length equals 12 residues. Germline CDR1 reads MNHEY; CDR2 reads SVGEGT. V was trimmed by 2 bases and J by 2 bases, leaving 4 bases between them. CDR3 sequence (DNA): TGTGCCAGCAGTTACACGGCCTACGAGCAGTACTTC. This gives the protein CASSYTAYEQYF.

The rearrangement links TRBV28 to TRBJ1-1; 7 bases map to TRBD1. Unmatched junction bases numbered 10, after V lost 5 bases and J lost 7 bases. The V gene's germline CDR1 is MDHEN and CDR2 SYDVKM. The length of the CDR3 is 14 residues. The CDR3 protein is CASSPWRGQVEAFF. In DNA, the CDR3 is TGTGCCAGCAGTCCGTGGAGGGGGCAAGTTGAAGCTTTCTTT.

This chain links TRBV28 with TRBJ2-3; D is possibly TRBD1 (6 bases). The CDR3 totals 14 residues. Germline V gene sequence: CDR1 MDHEN, CDR2 SYDVKM. V lost 5 bases to trimming and J lost 1 base, with 10 bases between them. The CDR3 DNA reads as TGTGCCAGCAGTGTCAGGGGAGGCACAGATACGCAGTATTTT. Protein product: CASSVRGGTDTQYF.

The CDR3 nucleotides read TGTGCCTGGAGTGGACAGAATAATTCACCCCTCCACTTT. It specifies CAWSGQNNSPLHF. V gene TRBV30 combines with J gene TRBJ1-6, with D tentatively TRBD1 (5 bases). CDR1 and CDR2 (germline): GTSNPN, SVGIG (reference sequence). Trimming stripped 1 base from V and 5 bases from J, with 6 bases between. The CDR3 is made up of 13 amino acids.

The V call is TRBV7-3, the J call TRBJ1-1; TRBD1 matches at 9 bases. This CDR3 has 13 amino acids. Germline values: CDR1 SGHTA, CDR2 FQGTGA. V shed 5 bases, J shed 6 bases, and the junction held 4 bases outside the gene matches. CDR3 nucleotides: TGTGCCAGCAGCCGACAGGGGGGAGCTGAAGCTTTCTTT. This translates into CASSRQGGAEAFF. Full variable domain (missing parts from reference TRBV7-3 and TRBJ1-1): GAGVSQTPSNKVTEKGKYVELRCDPISGHTALYWYRQSLGQGPEFLIYFQGTGAADDSGLPNDRFFAVRPEGSVSTLKIQRTERGDSAVYLCASSRQGGAEAFFGQGTRLTVV.

Worth noting for this clone: The identical CDR3 is also encoded by other nucleotide sequences in the sample. The chain carries TRBV18 and TRBJ2-1; 11 nucleotides agree with TRBD2. CDR1 is KGHSH, CDR2 LQKENI, per germline. J was trimmed by 4 bases and V by 3 bases; bases with no gene match: 2. The CDR3 is 15 residues long. This CDR3 reads CASSPRLAGYNEQFF. The CDR3 nucleotides are TGTGCCAGCTCACCGCGACTAGCGGGGTACAATGAGCAGTTCTTC. Combining the CDR3 with reference TRBV18 and TRBJ2-1 gives the whole variable domain NAGVMQNPRHLVRRRGQEARLRCSPMKGHSHVYWYRQLPEEGLKFMVYLQKENIIDESGMPKERFSAEFPKEGPSILRIQQVVRGDSAAYFCASSPRLAGYNEQFFGPGTRLTVL.

The chain recombines TRBV9 with TRBJ2-7; TRBD2 is a possible D gene (5 bases). Germline V gene sequence: CDR1 SGDLS, CDR2 YYNGEE. The V end was cut by 4 bases, the J end by 6 bases, with 20 bases between. This CDR3 is 15 amino acids long. The CDR3 loop reads CASSPTLEGGGEQYF. The CDR3 nucleotides are TGTGCCAGCAGCCCCACACTAGAGGGTGGAGGCGAGCAGTACTTC.

The chain carries TRBV19 and TRBJ1-1, with TRBD1 matching 8 bases. Germline lookup yields CDR1 LNHDA and CDR2 SQIVND (reference sequence). V shed 5 bases and J 3 bases; nucleotides not matched to a gene: 5. The length of the CDR3 is 14 residues. CDR3 sequence: CASSSRTGHTEAFF. DNA for the CDR3: TGTGCCAGTAGTTCAAGGACAGGGCACACTGAAGCTTTCTTT.

This clone was observed once. The chain recombines TRBV10-3 with TRBJ2-7; possible D gene TRBD2, 6 bases. Germline V gives CDR1 ENHRY, CDR2 SYGVKD. The V and J ends lost 2 bases and 1 base respectively, with 6 bases between them. This CDR3 is 13 amino acids long. The CDR3 loop reads CAISEGGSYEQYF. CDR3 nucleotides: TGTGCCATCAGTGAGGGGGGGTCCTACGAGCAGTACTTC.

The chain combines TRBV6-2 or TRBV6-3 with TRBJ2-7; 8 nucleotides line up with TRBD2. This CDR3 has 16 residues. Per the germline V gene, CDR1 is MNHEY and CDR2 is SVGEGT. Losses at the gene ends were 3 bases for V and 0 bases for J; bases not matched to a gene: 7. CDR3 sequence: CASSYPSGRTSYEQYF. The CDR3 DNA sequence: TGTGCCAGCAGTTATCCCAGCGGGAGAACCTCCTACGAGCAGTACTTC.

The J gene is TRBJ2-1, the V gene TRBV27; 8 bases are shared with TRBD1. Germline V gene lookup returns CDR1 MNHEY and CDR2 SMNVEV (reference sequence). Trimming at V came to 4 bases and at J to 4 bases, leaving 15 bases not matched to a gene. This CDR3 has 18 residues. The chain's CDR3 is CASSSFLGQGILYNEQFF. The CDR3 DNA reads TGTGCCAGCAGTTCATTCCTAGGACAGGGTATTTTGTACAATGAGCAGTTCTTC.

The chain carries TRBV27 and TRBJ1-1; TRBD1 might be the D (6 bases). Germline lookup yields CDR1 MNHEY and CDR2 SMNVEV (reference sequence). V was shortened by 6 bases and J by 6 bases, with 14 bases between the two germline ends. The CDR3 loop spans 13 amino acids. CDR3 DNA sequence: TGTGCCAGCAGACGGACAGTAGGCTCTGAAGCTTTCTTT. Protein: CASRRTVGSEAFF.

The chain has TRBV28 and TRBJ1-6; D perhaps matches TRBD1 (6 bases). The length of the CDR3 is 19 residues. Trimming took off 5 bases at V and 0 bases at J, with 20 bases between the two ends. Per the germline V gene, CDR1 is MDHEN and CDR2 is SYDVKM. The CDR3 DNA sequence: TGTGCCAGCAGTCCCCCCCCAGGGGCCACGAGCTCCTATAATTCACCCCTCCACTTT. Translated: CASSPPPGATSSYNSPLHF.

The V and J genes are TRBV11-3 and TRBJ2-2, with D maybe TRBD2 (5 bases). CDR1 SGHNT and CDR2 YENEEA come from the germline V gene. The CDR3 contains 13 residues. Trimming removed 0 bases at V and 6 bases at J, with 5 bases between. Here the CDR3 DNA reads TGTGCCAGCAGCTTAGATAGCGCCGGGGAGCTGTTTTTT. Translation gives CASSLDSAGELFF. Filled out from reference TRBV11-3 and TRBJ2-2, the complete variable domain reads EAGVVQSPRYKIIEKKQPVAFWCNPISGHNTLYWYLQNLGQGPELLIRYENEEAVDDSQLPKDRFSAERLKGVDSTLKIQPAELGDSAVYLCASSLDSAGELFFGEGSRLTVL.

Remarks on this clone: One end of the junction varies from germline; a read error may be responsible. CDR3 loop: CATSAGGAEEKLFF. The CDR3 coding sequence is TGTGCCACCAGTGCGGGGGGCGCCGAGGAAAAACTGTTTTTT. The chain recombines TRBV10-3 with TRBJ1-4, with a possible D match to TRBD1 (6 bases). Germline V gene sequence: CDR1 ENHRY, CDR2 SYGVKD. The CDR3 covers 14 residues.

The genes are TRBV7-2 and TRBJ2-1; D might be TRBD1 (6 bases). V was shortened by 11 bases and J by 3 bases, with 11 bases between the two germline ends. Germline V gene lookup returns CDR1 SGHTA and CDR2 FQGNSA. The CDR3 is made up of 12 amino acids. The CDR3 region has the DNA TGTGCCGGAAAGACAGGCTACAATGAGCAGTTCTTC. This gives the protein CAGKTGYNEQFF. The full variable domain, rest sourced from reference TRBV7-2 and TRBJ2-1, is GAGVSQSPSNKVTEKGKDVELRCDPISGHTALYWYRQSLGQGLEFLIYFQGNSAPDKSGLPSDRFSAERTGGSVSTLTIQRTQQEDSAVYLCAGKTGYNEQFFGPGTRLTVL.

This chain joins TRBV27 and TRBJ1-2; 8 bases map to TRBD1. Germline V lookup: CDR1 MNHEY, CDR2 SMNVEV (reference sequence). With 4 bases clipped from V and 5 bases from J, the junction kept 6 bases outside the gene matches. The CDR3 length is 14 residues. CDR3 protein: CASSSDRGRYGYTF. As DNA, the CDR3 is TGTGCCAGCAGTTCCGACAGGGGTCGATATGGCTACACCTTC.

In the case of this clone: The same CDR3 is also encoded by other DNA sequences in this sample. The chain recombines TRBV30 with TRBJ1-2; D is possibly TRBD1 (5 bases). V dropped 5 bases and J dropped 2 bases, with 12 bases sitting between them. The germline V gene has CDR1 GTSNPN and CDR2 SVGIG (reference sequence). The CDR3 runs to 13 residues. For the CDR3, the DNA is TGTGCCTGGGGTGGGACTTTCAACTATGGCTACACCTTC. This gives the protein CAWGGTFNYGYTF.

In its sample, this clone was seen a few times. The V and J genes are TRBV6-5 and TRBJ1-6, with TRBD1 matching 9 bases. This CDR3 is built from 14 residues. Germline lookup yields CDR1 MNHEY and CDR2 SVGAGI. V trimming: 6 bases; J trimming: 9 bases; junction bases outside the gene matches: 6. CDR3 bases: TGTGCCAGCAGGGGACAGGGTCTTATTTCACCCCTCCACTTT. Translated, it gives CASRGQGLISPLHF.